This T cell receptor (beta chain) is from a study of healthy donors' naive CD4 and CD8 T cells. The study's findings and limits: Negatively charged CDR3s marked CD8+ lineage; positively charged CDR3s marked CD4+ lineage.

About this clonotype itself: Antigen specificity is unknown.

Sorting defined naive CD4+ as CD4+CD8-CD45RO-CD45RA+ and naive CD8+ as CD8+CD4-CD45RA+CD27bright. Trimming took 2 bases from V and 0 from J, leaving 17 bases between them. CDR3 size: 16 residues. Germline V lookup: CDR1 DFQATT, CDR2 SNEGSKA (reference sequence). Each TCR library used roughly 510 ng of total RNA and a linear amplification protocol. TCRdb re-called the reads with MiXCR, one entry per CDR3 protein. The sample shows roughly 200,000 distinct CDR3 sequences, 74% of them seen only once. What was sequenced was naive CD4+ and CD8+ T cells sorted from blood, pooled from several donors. This receptor was identified in a pool of human donors in good health; the sample pools cells from several healthy donors. This chain links TRBV20-1 with TRBJ2-7; possibly TRBD1 for D (6 bases). In DNA form, the CDR3 reads TGCAGTGCTAGACCAGAGTACAGGGAGAACTCCTACGAGCAGTACTTC. This sequence encodes CSARPEYRENSYEQYF.